This TCR beta chain was documented in a study of shared clonotypes between healthy human individuals. Regarding the study as a whole: Relative to memory subsets, naive subsets generally showed larger estimated richness. Sample collection involved blood only; tissue repertoires are likely different. Owing to a small donor count, the genetic and exposure-history diversity represented was limited. The rarefaction results pointed to incomplete sorted-subset sequencing despite large depth.

With regard to this clone: The antigen is undetermined.

Using immunoSEQ multiplex PCR, the repertoire was profiled, and TCRdb retains in-frame clones only, with some absent. The sample lists roughly 380,000 clones, about 96% occurring once. CDR3 length: 13 residues. With 6 bases clipped from V and 3 bases from J, the junction kept 1 base outside the gene matches. The germline V gene has CDR1 MNHNS and CDR2 SASEGT. Material: memory CD8+ T cells sorted from blood. Documented subset: CD45RO+ cells pooled with CCR7-negative TemRA cells. The gene calls are TRBV6-1 and TRBJ1-2; 10 nucleotides line up with TRBD1. This clonotype was obtained from a man in his thirties or forties in good health. CDR3 sequence: CASRTGGHYGYTF. Written as DNA, the CDR3 is TGTGCCAGCAGGACAGGGGGCCACTATGGCTACACCTTC.